These 15 T cell receptor beta chains came from one sample sequenced in a study of blood T cells in healthy people across ages. A second PCR of roughly 6 to 12 cycles used a sample-barcoded 5' primer and a J-beta primer mix. In TCRdb, the 5' RACE reads were re-called with MiXCR into one record per CDR3 protein. The sample lists about 840,000 distinct CDR3 sequences, roughly 29% occurring once. These sequences were also reported in another study, on T cells of mothers and their children.

The sequenced sample was blood. These receptor sequences come from a woman aged 40 to 49 in good health.

This clonotype showed up just a few times. Here the CDR3 reads CASSFTGGETQYF. CDR3 coding DNA: TGTGCCAGCAGTTTCACAGGAGGGGAGACCCAGTACTTC. V is TRBV12-3 or TRBV12-4 and J is TRBJ2-4, with D tentatively TRBD2 (6 bases). The tail of the sequence fits TRBJ2-5 better, so the J call may be wrong. This CDR3 is 13 amino acids long.

The chain recombines TRBV6-1 with TRBJ1-2; D is perhaps TRBD1 (5 bases). V was shortened by 6 bases and J by 4 bases, with 18 bases between the two germline ends. This CDR3 comprises 15 residues. From germline, CDR1 is MNHNS and CDR2 SASEGT. The CDR3 DNA reads TGTGCCAGCAGCGATCCGGGACGGGGAATCTATGGCTACACCTTC. It yields the protein CASSDPGRGIYGYTF.

This clonotype was seen a handful of times. The V call is TRBV3-1, the J call TRBJ1-1, with D tentatively TRBD1 (5 bases). The CDR3 runs to 15 residues. Trimming took 3 bases from V and 1 from J, leaving 12 bases between them. Germline CDR1 is LGHDT and CDR2 is YNNKEL (reference sequence). The CDR3 sequence: CASSHPGTRNTEAFF. The CDR3 bases are TGTGCCAGCAGCCATCCCGGGACTAGGAACACTGAAGCTTTCTTT.

There are a few counts of this clonotype. This chain links TRBV7-9 with TRBJ2-2; no definite D call. V shed 6 bases and J shed 6 bases, with 14 bases lying between them. The CDR3 runs 14 residues. CDR1 SEHNR and CDR2 FQNEAQ come from the germline V gene (reference sequence). The CDR3 region has the DNA TGTGCCAGCAGTGCAAGTTCGGGCGCCGGGGAGCTGTTTTTT. It is translated as CASSASSGAGELFF.

V is TRBV7-6 and J is TRBJ2-5, with 9 bases matching TRBD1. After removal of 1 base from V and 12 bases from J, the junction contained 18 bases not matched to a gene. CDR3 size: 17 residues. The germline gives CDR1 SGHVS, CDR2 FNYEAQ. The CDR3 here is CASSLGDPGTGMEGEYF. CDR3 DNA: TGTGCCAGCAGCTTAGGAGACCCCGGGACAGGGATGGAGGGAGAGTACTTC.

This clonotype came up a few times. The chain uses TRBV29-1 and TRBJ2-2; D is possibly TRBD1 or TRBD2 (5 bases each). The CDR3 has 13 amino acids. V was pared by 6 bases and J by 2 bases, with 10 bases between. Germline CDR1 SQVTM, CDR2 ANQGSEA. The CDR3 coding sequence is TGCAGCGTCCTCCGGGACAACACCGGGGAGCTGTTTTTT. Protein: CSVLRDNTGELFF.

The V call is TRBV29-1, the J call TRBJ2-4; no reliable D call. The DNA matches TRBJ2-7 better at its end, which makes the J call doubtful. The CDR3 is 14 amino acids. Germline V CDR1 and CDR2: SQVTM, ANQGSEA. CDR3 DNA: TGCAGCGTAGGATCGGCGACGGACCCCTACGAGCAGTACTTC. Its protein is CSVGSATDPYEQYF.

The V call is TRBV7-8, the J call TRBJ1-4, with a tentative D call TRBD1 (5 bases). V was pared by 1 base and J by 3 bases, with 9 bases between. CDR3 length: 15 amino acids. Germline V CDR1 and CDR2: SGHVS, FQNEAQ. The CDR3 sequence: CASSLGGTANEKLFF. The CDR3 DNA reads TGTGCCAGCAGCTTAGGGGGGACGGCTAATGAAAAACTGTTTTTT.

A few counts support this clonotype. The chain joins TRBV6-4 to TRBJ2-3; no clear D. The ends were cut back, 3 bases at V and 0 bases at J, with 13 bases in the middle. Germline CDR1 reads MRHNA; CDR2 reads SNTAGT. The CDR3 is made up of 16 amino acids. As DNA, the CDR3 is TGTGCCAGCAGTGATAGTAGCTTCCTTAGCACAGATACGCAGTATTTT. It translates to CASSDSSFLSTDTQYF.

This clonotype occurred a few times. The chain carries TRBV5-6 and TRBJ1-2; D gene uncertain. The CDR3 contains 13 residues. Trimming removed 0 bases at V and 8 bases at J, with 11 bases between. Germline V gives CDR1 SGHDT, CDR2 YYEEEE. CDR3 loop: CASSLDSAKGYTF. DNA of the CDR3: TGTGCCAGCAGCTTGGACAGCGCGAAAGGCTACACCTTC.

This clonotype was seen many times. The rearrangement joins TRBV7-2 to TRBJ2-7, with D unresolved. V shed 5 bases and J shed 3 bases, with 14 bases lying between them. CDR3 length: 14 amino acids. From germline, CDR1 is SGHTA and CDR2 FQGNSA. Written as DNA, the CDR3 is TGTGCCAGCAGCCTAAATGTTCGTATCTACGAGCAGTACTTC. This encodes CASSLNVRIYEQYF.

The chain recombines TRBV18 with TRBJ1-1, with unresolved D. CDR1 and CDR2 (germline): KGHSH, LQKENI. Trimming took 4 bases from V and 7 from J, leaving 13 bases between them. This CDR3 comprises 13 residues. CDR3 nucleotide sequence: TGTGCCAGCTCACGATCCACCGCGGATGAAGCTTTCTTT. Translated: CASSRSTADEAFF. Using reference TRBV18 and TRBJ1-1 for the parts outside the CDR3, the full variable domain is NAGVMQNPRHLVRRRGQEARLRCSPMKGHSHVYWYRQLPEEGLKFMVYLQKENIIDESGMPKERFSAEFPKEGPSILRIQQVVRGDSAAYFCASSRSTADEAFFGQGTRLTVV.

The chain carries TRBV29-1 and TRBJ2-5; 10 bases line up with TRBD2. This CDR3 contains 12 residues. CDR1 is SQVTM and CDR2 is ANQGSEA in the germline V gene. Unmatched junction bases numbered 5, after V lost 1 base and J lost 12 bases. The CDR3 region has the DNA TGCAGCGTTGAAGTTGCAGCGGGGGGGGAGTACTTC. Protein product: CSVEVAAGGEYF.

This clonotype was observed a handful of times. The chain employs TRBV28 and TRBJ2-7; no reliable D call. Germline V gene sequence: CDR1 MDHEN, CDR2 SYDVKM. The CDR3 totals 12 residues. The chain's CDR3 is CVVAWSFYEQYF. The CDR3 nucleotides are TGTGTGGTGGCGTGGAGTTTCTACGAGCAGTACTTC.

This clonotype has only a few counts. The rearrangement links TRBV7-2 to TRBJ1-6; D is ambiguous. Per the germline V gene, CDR1 is SGHTA and CDR2 is FQGNSA. This CDR3 contains 13 residues. V was trimmed by 4 bases and J by 10 bases, leaving 11 bases between them. The CDR3 DNA is TGTGCCAGCAGCTCTGTACATGGCTCACCCCTCCACTTT. Translated: CASSSVHGSPLHF.